This T cell receptor beta chain was obtained from a study of post-analysis software for immune sequencing data. The CDR3 loop spans 15 amino acids. cDNA libraries for TCR beta contained unique molecular identifiers. TCRdb re-derived calls from the PCR reads in MiXCR, one entry per CDR3 protein. The sample lists roughly 870,000 distinct CDR3 sequences; around 50% were seen once. Notes on the study in general: With TRBV5-6, TRBV5-1 and TRBV20-1 included, several TRBV segments were more frequent in patients than in controls.

This clonotype was observed a single time. Its antigen is still unknown. This clonotype originated in a girl aged 10 to 17 with multiple sclerosis. V usage is TRBV12-3 or TRBV12-4 and J usage is TRBJ2-1; TRBD1 might be the D (6 bases). Gene TRBJ2-7 matches the end of the DNA better, so the J call may be wrong. The sequenced sample consisted of blood. The CDR3 DNA sequence: TGTGCCAGCAGCACCCACATCGGCAGGGGCAATGAGCAGTACTTC. Its protein product is CASSTHIGRGNEQYF.